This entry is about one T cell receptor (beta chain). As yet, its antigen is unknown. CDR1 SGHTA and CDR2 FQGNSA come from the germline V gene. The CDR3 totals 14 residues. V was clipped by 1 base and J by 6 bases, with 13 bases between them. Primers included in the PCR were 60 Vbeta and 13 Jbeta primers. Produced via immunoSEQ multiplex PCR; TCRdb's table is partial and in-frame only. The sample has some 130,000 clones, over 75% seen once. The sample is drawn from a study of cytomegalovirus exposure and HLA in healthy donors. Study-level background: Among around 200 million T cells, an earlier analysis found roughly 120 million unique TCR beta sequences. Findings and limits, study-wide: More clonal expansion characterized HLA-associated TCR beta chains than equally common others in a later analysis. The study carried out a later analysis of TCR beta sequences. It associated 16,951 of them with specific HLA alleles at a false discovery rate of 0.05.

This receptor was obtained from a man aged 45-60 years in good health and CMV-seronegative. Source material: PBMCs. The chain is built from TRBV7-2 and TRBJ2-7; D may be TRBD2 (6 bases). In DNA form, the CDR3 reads TGTGCCAGCAGCTTAGTCCGGGAGATGAGCGAGCAGTACTTC. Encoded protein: CASSLVREMSEQYF.